This T cell receptor beta chain comes out of a study of CD8 T cells in ankylosing spondylitis. Making the TCR beta libraries involved quantitative 5'-RACE with molecular barcodes. In TCRdb, the 5' RACE reads were re-called with MiXCR into one record per CDR3 protein. The data contain more than 150,000 distinct CDR3 sequences, around 10% of them singletons. Study-wide results and limits: For ankylosing spondylitis blood, a TCR beta motif of several highly homologous variants appeared characteristic. There was reportedly significant enrichment of clones that were disease-linked in matched ankylosing spondylitis synovial fluid.

The CDR3 length is 14 residues. V lost 5 bases and J 4 bases, leaving 13 bases between the germline ends. The germline V gene has CDR1 SGHVS and CDR2 FQNEAQ. This clonotype occurred a few times. Its antigen is not known. Sequencing was done on a sample of blood, either unsorted or a sorted T cell fraction (not recorded which). The rearrangement uses TRBV7-8 and TRBJ2-3; D call uncertain. This clonotype originated in a male donor with ankylosing spondylitis or in good health (not recorded which). The CDR3, as DNA: TGTGCCAGCAGCCGCCACAGTGGAGCAGATACGCAGTATTTT. The encoded protein is CASSRHSGADTQYF.